The source of this T cell receptor (beta chain) is a study of cytomegalovirus exposure and HLA in healthy donors. PCR amplification relied on 60 Vbeta primers (plus 13 Jbeta primers). Using immunoSEQ multiplex PCR, the repertoire was profiled, and TCRdb retains in-frame clones only, with some absent. The repertoire has 40,000 to 55,000 clones, about three quarters of them found once; the top ten carry less than 9.5%. CDR1 is KGHSH, CDR2 LQKENI, per germline. Trimming took off 4 bases at V and 9 bases at J, with 22 bases between the two ends. This CDR3 is built from 16 residues. Sample: PBMCs. The chain links TRBV18 to TRBJ2-1, with no clear D. The receptor was derived from a woman in her 50s in good health and CMV-seronegative. CDR3 sequence (DNA): TGTGCCAGCTCACTAATGGTGAGTAGCAACCCTGGTGAGCAGTTCTTC. This translates into CASSLMVSSNPGEQFF. Looking up the rest from reference TRBV18 and TRBJ2-1 gives the full variable domain: NAGVMQNPRHLVRRRGQEARLRCSPMKGHSHVYWYRQLPEEGLKFMVYLQKENIIDESGMPKERFSAEFPKEGPSILRIQQVVRGDSAAYFCASSLMVSSNPGEQFFGPGTRLTVL.